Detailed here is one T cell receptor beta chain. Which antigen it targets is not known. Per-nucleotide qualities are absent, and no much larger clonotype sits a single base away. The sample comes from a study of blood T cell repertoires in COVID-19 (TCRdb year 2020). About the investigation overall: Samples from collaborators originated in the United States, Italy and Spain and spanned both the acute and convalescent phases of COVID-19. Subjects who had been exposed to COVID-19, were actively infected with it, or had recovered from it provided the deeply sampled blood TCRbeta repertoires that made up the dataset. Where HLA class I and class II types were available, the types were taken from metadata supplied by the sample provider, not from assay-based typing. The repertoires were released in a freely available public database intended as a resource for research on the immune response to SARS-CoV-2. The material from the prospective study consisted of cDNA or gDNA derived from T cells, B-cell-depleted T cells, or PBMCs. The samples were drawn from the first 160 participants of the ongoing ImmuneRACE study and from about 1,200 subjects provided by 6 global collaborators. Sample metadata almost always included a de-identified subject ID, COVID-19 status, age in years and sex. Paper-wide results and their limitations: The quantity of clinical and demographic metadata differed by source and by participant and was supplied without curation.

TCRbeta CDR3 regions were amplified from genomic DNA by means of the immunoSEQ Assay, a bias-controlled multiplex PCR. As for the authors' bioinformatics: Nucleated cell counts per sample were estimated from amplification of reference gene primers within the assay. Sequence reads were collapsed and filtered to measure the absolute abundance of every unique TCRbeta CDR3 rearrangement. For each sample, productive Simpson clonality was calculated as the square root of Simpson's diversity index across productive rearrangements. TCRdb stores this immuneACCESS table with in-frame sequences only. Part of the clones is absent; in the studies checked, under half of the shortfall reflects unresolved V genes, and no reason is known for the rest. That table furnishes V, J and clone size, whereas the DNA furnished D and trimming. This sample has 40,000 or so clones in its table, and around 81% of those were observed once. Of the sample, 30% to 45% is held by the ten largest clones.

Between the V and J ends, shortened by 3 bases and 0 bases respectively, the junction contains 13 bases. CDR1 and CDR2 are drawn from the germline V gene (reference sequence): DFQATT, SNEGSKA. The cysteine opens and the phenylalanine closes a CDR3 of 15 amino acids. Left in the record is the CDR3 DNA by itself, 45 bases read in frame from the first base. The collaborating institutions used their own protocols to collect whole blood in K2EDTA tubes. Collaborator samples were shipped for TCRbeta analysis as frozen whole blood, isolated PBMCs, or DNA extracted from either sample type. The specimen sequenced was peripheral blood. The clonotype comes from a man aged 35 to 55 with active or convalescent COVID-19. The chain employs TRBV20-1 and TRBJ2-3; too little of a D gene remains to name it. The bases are TGCAGTGCTAGTGGCGAATCGAGGAGCACAGATACGCAGTATTTT. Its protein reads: CSASGESRSTDTQYF.